These 20 T cell receptor beta chains share one sample of origin, sequenced in a study of Tregs in tolerant kidney transplant recipients. These receptors' targets are unknown. The table came from immunoSEQ multiplex PCR; TCRdb's copy has only in-frame clones and leaves some out. The sample consists of about 44,000 clones, 95% of them appearing once. Sample: Tregs from blood cultured with allogeneic cells. These receptors all come from a human donor in good health.

The rearrangement joins TRBV11-2 to TRBJ1-3, with D possibly being TRBD1 (6 bases). V was cut by 6 bases and J by 0 bases, with 12 bases left in between. In germline, CDR1 is SGHAT, CDR2 FQNNGV. The CDR3 contains 15 residues. CDR3 loop: CASRIGTHSGNTIYF. In DNA form, the CDR3 reads TGTGCCAGCAGAATAGGGACACACTCTGGAAACACCATATATTTT. Full variable domain (outside the CDR3, taken from reference TRBV11-2 and TRBJ1-3): EAGVAQSPRYKIIEKRQSVAFWCNPISGHATLYWYQQILGQGPKLLIQFQNNGVVDDSQLPKDRFSAERLKGVDSTLKIQPAKLEDSAVYLCASRIGTHSGNTIYFGEGSWLTVV.

This chain joins TRBV5-4 and TRBJ2-4, with D uncertain. Per germline, CDR1 SGHNT and CDR2 YYREEE (reference sequence). The length of the CDR3 is 14 residues. V was trimmed by 0 bases and J by 3 bases, leaving 7 bases between them. As DNA, the CDR3 is TGTGCCAGCAGCTTGGCGGGCGTCAAAAACATTCAGTACTTC. Its translation is CASSLAGVKNIQYF.

The V gene is TRBV18, the J gene TRBJ1-1, with 7 bases fitting TRBD1. The ends lost 4 bases at V and 0 bases at J; junction bases unmatched: 8. CDR1 is KGHSH and CDR2 is LQKENI in the germline V gene. The CDR3 consists of 16 residues. The CDR3, as DNA: TGTGCCAGCTCACTTAACCTGGACAGGTTGAACACTGAAGCTTTCTTT. Translating gives CASSLNLDRLNTEAFF.

J is TRBJ2-4 and V is TRBV7-9; TRBD1 agrees at 9 bases. The germline V gene has CDR1 SEHNR and CDR2 FQNEAQ (reference sequence). The V segment lost 1 base and the J segment 3 bases; nucleotides outside the gene matches: 7. The CDR3 consists of 17 residues. For the CDR3, the DNA is TGTGCCAGCAGCTTAGAGACAGGGGGAATAGGCAAAAACATTCAGTACTTC. This sequence encodes CASSLETGGIGKNIQYF.

The rearrangement joins TRBV5-1 to TRBJ1-6; the D gene is possibly TRBD1 (5 bases). Trimming took off 5 bases at V and 5 bases at J, with 14 bases between the two ends. CDR1 is SGHRS, CDR2 YFSETQ, per germline. This CDR3 has 15 amino acids. This CDR3 is CASSFGTIDNSPLHF. For the CDR3, the DNA is TGCGCCAGCAGTTTTGGGACCATAGATAATTCACCCCTCCACTTT.

The chain is built from TRBV19 and TRBJ2-5; perhaps TRBD1 as D (6 bases). Germline-derived CDR1 and CDR2 are LNHDA and SQIVND (reference sequence). V gave up 2 bases and J gave up 1 base, with 8 bases separating them. The CDR3 is made up of 14 amino acids. CDR3 in amino acids: CASSITGSQETQYF. The CDR3 DNA reads as TGTGCCAGTAGTATAACAGGGTCCCAAGAGACCCAGTACTTC. Full variable domain (remainder filled in from reference TRBV19 and TRBJ2-5): DGGITQSPKYLFRKEGQNVTLSCEQNLNHDAMYWYRQDPGQGLRLIYYSQIVNDFQKGDIAEGYSVSREKKESFPLTVTSAQKNPTAFYLCASSITGSQETQYFGPGTRLLVL.

The chain carries TRBV11-2 and TRBJ2-1; D unresolved. V dropped 1 base and J dropped 8 bases, with 3 bases sitting between them. The CDR3 loop spans 11 amino acids. Germline CDR1 SGHAT, CDR2 FQNNGV. CDR3: CASSLVYEQFF. Written as DNA, the CDR3 is TGTGCCAGCAGCTTAGTGTATGAGCAGTTCTTC.

The chain combines TRBV27 with TRBJ1-6, with D maybe TRBD1 (6 bases). CDR1 MNHEY and CDR2 SMNVEV come from the germline V gene (reference sequence). The ends were cut back, 5 bases at V and 7 bases at J, with 15 bases in the middle. The CDR3 has 15 residues. The CDR3 spells CASSTLGGRNSPLHF. The CDR3 coding sequence is TGTGCCAGCAGTACCTTGGGGGGGCGGAATTCACCCCTCCACTTT.

The rearrangement uses TRBV4-1 and TRBJ1-2; 7 bases align to TRBD1. The junction had 3 bases not matched to a gene; V was cut back by 3 bases and J by 2 bases. This CDR3 spans 14 amino acids. From germline, CDR1 is MGHRA and CDR2 YSYEKL. The CDR3 is CASSQTGTNYGYTF. The DNA for the CDR3 is TGCGCCAGCAGCCAGACAGGGACGAACTATGGCTACACCTTC.

V gene TRBV11-3 combines with J gene TRBJ1-3; D is perhaps TRBD1 (6 bases). This CDR3 contains 14 residues. From germline, CDR1 is SGHNT and CDR2 YENEEA. Trimming removed 1 base at V and 2 bases at J, with 6 bases between. Here the CDR3 reads CASSLAGAGNTIYF. In nucleotides, the CDR3 is TGTGCCAGCAGCTTAGCAGGGGCTGGAAACACCATATATTTT.

The V call is TRBV5-1, the J call TRBJ1-2; D is undetermined. CDR3 length equals 12 residues. Germline CDR1 SGHRS, CDR2 YFSETQ. The V end lost 2 bases, the J end lost 3 bases, and 5 bases lay between the germline ends. The CDR3 loop is CASSFDYYGYTF. The DNA of the CDR3 is TGCGCCAGCAGCTTTGACTACTATGGCTACACCTTC.

V gene TRBV10-2 combines with J gene TRBJ2-2, with D possibly being TRBD1 or TRBD2 (5 bases each). The V end was cut by 8 bases, the J end by 0 bases, with 13 bases between. This CDR3 has 15 amino acids. Germline lookup yields CDR1 WSHSY and CDR2 SAAADI. The CDR3 region has the DNA TGCGCCAGCCGGGACGGCTACGCGAACACCGGGGAGCTGTTTTTT. Its protein product is CASRDGYANTGELFF.

The CDR3 DNA reads as TGTGCCAGCAGCTTAGGGGTGGGGTCCCACTACGAGCAGTACTTC. Protein product: CASSLGVGSHYEQYF. The chain couples TRBV11-2 to TRBJ2-7; D not resolved. CDR3 length: 15 residues. V shed 1 base and J shed 3 bases, with 13 bases lying between them. Germline V gene sequence: CDR1 SGHAT, CDR2 FQNNGV.

The rearrangement uses TRBV1 and TRBJ2-1; the listed D gene, TRBD1, was not tested against the DNA. TRBV1 is termed a pseudogene. There are 22 residues in the CDR3. CDR3: CTSSQDQGEMDTPVHEYNEQFF. The CDR3 DNA follows: TGCACCAGCAGCCAAGATCAAGGGGAAATGGATACCCCCGTCCACGAATACAATGAGCAGTTCTTC.

The V gene is TRBV2, the J gene TRBJ1-2, with a weak D call TRBD1 (6 bases). V gave up 7 bases and J gave up 1 base, with 13 bases separating them. Germline V gene sequence: CDR1 SNHLY, CDR2 FYNNEI. This CDR3 region has 14 residues. CDR3 DNA: TGTGCCAGCACGAGGACAGAACATAACTATGGCTACACCTTC. Protein: CASTRTEHNYGYTF.

This sequence joins TRBV2 and TRBJ2-4; TRBD2 aligns across 11 bases. V lost 5 bases, J lost 0 bases, and 3 bases stayed unmatched. This CDR3 is built from 16 residues. Germline CDR1 SNHLY, CDR2 FYNNEI. The CDR3 spells CASSQGTSGAKNIQYF. For the CDR3, the DNA is TGTGCCAGCAGTCAGGGGACTAGCGGAGCCAAAAACATTCAGTACTTC.

The table lists this clone with a count of one. The chain recombines TRBV4-1 with TRBJ1-4, with 7 bases matching TRBD1. The CDR3 runs 13 residues. The germline CDR1 and CDR2 sequences are MGHRA and YSYEKL. Losses at the gene ends were 3 bases for V and 5 bases for J; bases not matched to a gene: 0. CDR3 DNA: TGCGCCAGCAGCCAGGGACAGAATGAAAAACTGTTTTTT. Residues: CASSQGQNEKLFF.

CDR3: CASSLSFDRGERYF. CDR3 DNA: TGTGCCAGCAGTTTATCTTTCGACAGGGGTGAGAGGTACTTC. The V and J genes are TRBV27 and TRBJ2-5, with 8 bases lining up with TRBD1. The V and J ends lost 0 bases and 13 bases, in that order; junction bases with no gene match: 10. The CDR3 extends over 14 amino acids. The V gene's germline CDR1 is MNHEY and CDR2 SMNVEV (reference sequence).

This chain links TRBV6-1 with TRBJ2-1, with D possibly called TRBD1 or TRBD2 (5 bases each). Germline CDR1 is MNHNS and CDR2 is SASEGT. With 6 bases removed from V and 13 bases from J, the gap between germline ends came to 22 bases. The CDR3 consists of 14 residues. CDR3 nucleotides: TGTGCCAGCAGGGGAAGGGGTTTCGGGACCATACAGTTCTTC. Protein sequence: CASRGRGFGTIQFF.

Written as DNA, the CDR3 is TGTGCCAGCTCACCAGCGGTAGGGGTTCCCTACGAGCAGTACTTC. Translated, it gives CASSPAVGVPYEQYF. The chain recombines TRBV18 with TRBJ2-7; possibly TRBD1 for D (5 bases). CDR1 is KGHSH and CDR2 is LQKENI in the germline V gene. There are 15 residues in the CDR3. V was trimmed by 2 bases and J by 2 bases, leaving 13 bases between them.